This T cell receptor (beta chain) was captured in a study of blood T cell repertoires in COVID-19. Study-level information: Samples taken during acute and convalescent COVID-19 were collected in the United States, Italy and Spain.

TCRdb's copy holds only in-frame clones and misses some; the assay was immunoSEQ multiplex PCR. The data contain 390,000 or so clones, roughly 89% of them singletons. In germline, CDR1 is LGHDT, CDR2 YNNKEL (reference sequence). CDR3 size: 15 residues. V lost 5 bases and J lost 1, with 15 bases in between. Sequencing input: peripheral blood. This receptor was obtained from a woman younger than 45 with active or convalescent COVID-19. V gene TRBV3-1 (or the pseudogene TRBV3-2) combines with J gene TRBJ2-7; possible D gene TRBD1, 6 bases. The CDR3 loop reads CASSSTGSGSYEQYF. DNA of the CDR3: TGTGCCAGCAGCTCGACAGGTAGTGGGTCCTACGAGCAGTACTTC.